The 30 T cell receptor beta chains listed next were all sequenced from one sample in a study of T cell repertoires in cytomegalovirus infection. MiXCR was run by TCRdb on the reads, yielding one entry per CDR3 protein. The sample lists around 450,000 distinct CDR3 sequences; 11% were seen once. Sequences were obtained from PBMCs. Receptor source: a human donor in good health (CMV status not recorded). Some clones in this sample may be carry-over from other donors' samples.

The V call is TRBV6-4, the J call TRBJ2-1, with 12 bases lining up with TRBD1. Germline CDR1 MRHNA, CDR2 SNTAGT. Trimming took 4 bases from V and 9 from J; bases not matched to a gene: 7. The CDR3 covers 15 residues. In nucleotides, the CDR3 is TGTGCCAGCAGTGCAACGGGACAGGGGGCTACTGAGCAGTTCTTC. Protein sequence: CASSATGQGATEQFF.

This clonotype was counted at least ten times. The CDR3 spells CASSIVAGNSNQPQHF. In nucleotides, the CDR3 is TGTGCCAGTAGTATCGTGGCAGGGAATAGCAATCAGCCCCAGCATTTT. The chain has TRBV19 and TRBJ1-5; D may be TRBD1 (5 bases). Trimming left V 3 bases short and J 0 bases short, with 12 bases between. The length of the CDR3 is 16 residues. Germline assignment: CDR1 LNHDA and CDR2 SQIVND (reference sequence).

This clonotype showed up just a few times. The chain employs TRBV30 and TRBJ2-1, with 12 positions matching TRBD2. V was pared by 3 bases and J by 8 bases, with 8 bases of the junction left unmatched. CDR1 and CDR2 from the germline V gene are GTSNPN and SVGIG (reference sequence). The CDR3 has 15 residues. The CDR3 loop is CAWRATSGRGDEQFF. The CDR3 nucleotides are TGTGCCTGGAGGGCGACTAGCGGGAGAGGAGATGAGCAGTTCTTC.

This clonotype has just a few counts. In nucleotides, the CDR3 is TGTGCCAGTAGTATAGCCCGGAGGGGACAGGACCGGTCGAGCAATCAGCCCCAGCATTTT. As protein: CASSIARRGQDRSSNQPQHF. This chain joins TRBV19 and TRBJ1-5, with TRBD1 identical over 8 bases. The V gene's germline CDR1 is LNHDA and CDR2 SQIVND (reference sequence). This CDR3 is built from 20 residues. Germline trimming cut 1 base from V and 1 base from J; bases unmatched to any gene: 15.

This clonotype was counted a few times. In nucleotides, the CDR3 is TGTGCCAGCAGTCCTGAGACATTCCAAGAGACCCAGTACTTC. It is translated as CASSPETFQETQYF. The chain joins TRBV7-9 to TRBJ2-5; D call uncertain. V lost 6 bases and J lost 1, with 12 bases in between. Germline CDR1 reads SEHNR; CDR2 reads FQNEAQ (reference sequence). The CDR3 contains 14 residues.

This clonotype has a count of ten or more. This chain connects TRBV7-4 to TRBJ2-1; perhaps TRBD2 as D (5 bases). The CDR3 spans 12 residues. Trimming took 3 bases from V and 5 from J, leaving 5 bases between them. CDR1 and CDR2 from the germline V gene are SGHVT and SQSDAQ. DNA for the CDR3: TGTGCCAGCAGCTTCGGGGACAATGAGCAGTTCTTC. Translating gives CASSFGDNEQFF.

This clonotype has a count of ten or more. J is TRBJ1-3 and V is TRBV2; D not certain. The ends were cut back, 3 bases at V and 0 bases at J, with 12 bases in the middle. CDR3 length: 16 residues. The germline V gene has CDR1 SNHLY and CDR2 FYNNEI. This CDR3 reads CASSDAEINSGNTIYF. CDR3 DNA: TGTGCCAGCAGTGACGCGGAGATCAACTCTGGAAACACCATATATTTT. The whole variable domain, filled in from reference TRBV2 and TRBJ1-3, reads EPEVTQTPSHQVTQMGQEVILRCVPISNHLYFYWYRQILGQKVEFLVSFYNNEISEKSEIFDDQFSVERPDGSNFTLKIRSTKLEDSAMYFCASSDAEINSGNTIYFGEGSWLTVV.

This clonotype was detected ten times or more. The chain combines TRBV5-6 with TRBJ1-1; TRBD1 might be the D (5 bases). CDR1 SGHDT and CDR2 YYEEEE come from the germline V gene. The CDR3 sequence is 18 residues long. V was cut by 3 bases and J by 1 base, with 22 bases left in between. Written as DNA, the CDR3 is TGTGCCAGCAGCTCGTACTTCGAGGGGATGGGTAAGAACACTGAAGCTTTCTTT. Residues: CASSSYFEGMGKNTEAFF. Full variable domain (rest looked up from reference TRBV5-6 and TRBJ1-1): DAGVTQSPTHLIKTRGQQVTLRCSPKSGHDTVSWYQQALGQGPQFIFQYYEEEERQRGNFPDRFSGHQFPNYSSELNVNALLLGDSALYLCASSSYFEGMGKNTEAFFGQGTRLTVV.

The sample holds many counts of this clonotype. The chain recombines TRBV6-2 or TRBV6-3 with TRBJ2-7; 8 nucleotides align to TRBD1. This CDR3 has 14 residues. The junction had 4 bases not matched to a gene; V was cut back by 4 bases and J by 2 bases. From germline, CDR1 is MNHEY and CDR2 SVGEGT. For the CDR3, the DNA is TGTGCCAGCAGTTTTCGGACAGGGACCTACGAGCAGTACTTC. This codes for CASSFRTGTYEQYF.

This clonotype was seen at least ten times. J is TRBJ2-2 and V is TRBV7-3; 8 positions match TRBD1. Germline values: CDR1 SGHTA, CDR2 FQGTGA. The V gene end was trimmed by 3 bases and the J gene end by 3 bases; junction bases not matched to a gene: 9. This CDR3 spans 17 amino acids. CDR3 DNA: TGTGCCAGCAGCTTCAACCTCGGGACAGGAGACACCGGGGAGCTGTTTTTT. This sequence encodes CASSFNLGTGDTGELFF.

This clonotype was seen many times. The chain has TRBV3-1 and TRBJ2-1; a possible D gene is TRBD2 (5 bases). This CDR3 is 12 amino acids long. CDR1 and CDR2 (germline): LGHDT, YNNKEL (reference sequence). The V end lost 4 bases, the J end lost 7 bases, and 8 bases lay between the germline ends. The chain's CDR3 is CASSPDYNEQFF. In DNA form, the CDR3 reads TGTGCCAGCAGCCCAGACTATAATGAGCAGTTCTTC.

This clonotype was counted at least ten times. This rearrangement joins TRBV20-1 to TRBJ2-7; TRBD2 might be the D (6 bases). The CDR3 runs to 14 residues. V lost 0 bases to trimming and J lost 5 bases, with 14 bases between them. Germline CDR1 and CDR2: DFQATT and SNEGSKA (reference sequence). The CDR3 is CSARDDKPSDEQYF. DNA of the CDR3: TGCAGTGCTAGAGATGACAAACCTAGCGACGAGCAGTACTTC.

This clonotype was seen many times. The CDR3 DNA reads as TGTGCCAGCAGGGCCGGGACAGGGGGCGTGGGGGAGCAGTACTTC. It codes for CASRAGTGGVGEQYF. V and J are TRBV6-1 and TRBJ2-7; 12 bases align to TRBD1. Germline V gene lookup returns CDR1 MNHNS and CDR2 SASEGT. The CDR3 spans 15 residues. Trimming at V came to 6 bases and at J to 7 bases, leaving 10 bases not matched to a gene.

Ten or more counts support this clonotype. The gene calls are TRBV7-2 and TRBJ2-5; D perhaps matches TRBD2 (5 bases). The CDR3 totals 12 residues. V lost 5 bases to trimming and J lost 7 bases, with 11 bases between them. Germline V CDR1 and CDR2: SGHTA, FQGNSA. The CDR3 protein is CASSPGMRTQYF. Written as DNA, the CDR3 is TGTGCCAGCAGCCCGGGGATGAGGACCCAGTACTTC.

This clonotype occurred many times. J is TRBJ2-2 and V is TRBV24-1, with 7 bases fitting TRBD2. The germline gives CDR1 KGHDR, CDR2 SFDVKD. The V segment lost 5 bases and the J segment 3 bases; nucleotides outside the gene matches: 11. The CDR3 is 17 residues long. Here the CDR3 DNA reads TGTGCCACCAGTGCCGGACATGCGGGAGTGTACACCGGGGAGCTGTTTTTT. This codes for CATSAGHAGVYTGELFF.

The chain employs TRBV2 and TRBJ2-3; the D call may be TRBD1 or TRBD2 (7 bases each). Germline values: CDR1 SNHLY, CDR2 FYNNEI. Trimming stripped 2 bases from V and 2 bases from J, with 17 bases between. The CDR3 extends over 17 amino acids. Here the CDR3 reads CASSEIGEGALTDTQYF. In DNA form, the CDR3 reads TGTGCCAGCAGTGAAATAGGGGAGGGGGCCCTCACAGATACGCAGTATTTT.

The chain combines TRBV10-3 with TRBJ2-6, with TRBD1 identical over 10 bases. Germline CDR1 ENHRY, CDR2 SYGVKD. Trimming cost V 8 bases and J 1 base; bases outside gene matches: 8. The CDR3 length is 17 residues. CDR3 DNA sequence: TGTGCCATCTCCCCGGACAGGGGGGGGTCTGGGGCCAACGTCCTGACTTTC. As protein: CAISPDRGGSGANVLTF.

The table lists this clonotype with a few counts. The chain couples TRBV7-9 to TRBJ2-5; 7 positions match TRBD1. Looked up from germline, CDR1 is SEHNR and CDR2 is FQNEAQ (reference sequence). The CDR3 spans 15 residues. Germline trimming cut 8 bases from V and 3 bases from J; bases unmatched to any gene: 12. CDR3 nucleotides: TGTGCCAGCCTCAAATACGGGACAGAAGAAGAGACCCAGTACTTC. Its translation is CASLKYGTEEETQYF.

This clonotype was seen ten or more times. This sequence joins TRBV28 and TRBJ1-1; a weak D match, TRBD1 (6 bases). Germline V gene sequence: CDR1 MDHEN, CDR2 SYDVKM. Trimming left V 7 bases short and J 1 base short, with 25 bases between. The CDR3 runs 18 residues. This chain's CDR3 is CASTMRRDKKRRNTEAFF. The CDR3 nucleotides are TGTGCCAGCACCATGAGGAGGGACAAAAAAAGACGGAACACTGAAGCTTTCTTT.

This clonotype was counted many times. V and J are TRBV24-1 and TRBJ1-2; TRBD1 agrees at 9 bases. V trimming: 4 bases; J trimming: 3 bases; junction bases outside the gene matches: 5. The germline V gene has CDR1 KGHDR and CDR2 SFDVKD. This CDR3 has 15 amino acids. CDR3 region: CATSDPGQGDYGYTF. The CDR3 DNA follows: TGTGCCACCAGTGACCCGGGACAGGGCGACTATGGCTACACCTTC.

This clonotype was recorded many times. This chain connects TRBV28 to TRBJ2-3, with 11 bases aligning to TRBD1. V gave up 10 bases and J gave up 3 bases; unmatched junction bases: 12. Germline CDR1 reads MDHEN; CDR2 reads SYDVKM. This CDR3 is built from 16 residues. The CDR3 nucleotides are TGTGCCACTTTGGGGTCCGGGACAGGGGGGACAGATACGCAGTATTTT. Its translation is CATLGSGTGGTDTQYF.

There are many counts of this clonotype. The J gene is TRBJ1-2, the V gene TRBV28, with D unclear. The CDR3 sequence is 14 residues long. Germline CDR1 reads MDHEN; CDR2 reads SYDVKM. The V and J ends lost 5 bases and 2 bases respectively, with 12 bases between them. CDR3 bases: TGTGCCAGCAGTACAGCCCTCTTCAACTATGGCTACACCTTC. This sequence encodes CASSTALFNYGYTF.

With respect to this clonotype: Since no conserved phenylalanine or tryptophan closes the CDR3, a read error is the likely cause. CDR3 coding DNA: TGTGCCAGCAGCCAAGGGCCGTACGAGCAGTACTAC. It encodes CASSQGPYEQYY. This chain connects TRBV7-9 to TRBJ2-7; D not resolved. This CDR3 is 12 amino acids long. V lost 5 bases and J lost 4, with 9 bases in between. In germline, CDR1 is SEHNR, CDR2 FQNEAQ (reference sequence).

This clonotype was observed a handful of times. The chain carries TRBV30 and TRBJ2-4; D is perhaps TRBD2 (5 bases). Trimming took 4 bases from V and 1 from J, leaving 8 bases between them. The CDR3 length is 13 residues. Germline-derived CDR1 and CDR2 are GTSNPN and SVGIG (reference sequence). CDR3 amino acids: CAWNRGAKNIQYF. CDR3 in DNA: TGTGCCTGGAACCGGGGTGCCAAAAACATTCAGTACTTC.

On this clonotype: A much larger clone differs by one base, so this may be a read error. This chain joins TRBV27 and TRBJ1-2, with a possible D match to TRBD1 (5 bases). The germline CDR1 and CDR2 sequences are MNHEY and SMNVEV (reference sequence). The CDR3 is made up of 14 amino acids. CDR3 nucleotide sequence: TGTGCCAGCAGCCTGACAGCATCTAACTATGGCTTCACCTTC. Translated, it gives CASSLTASNYGFTF.

In this sample, this clonotype turned up many times. The V and J genes are TRBV4-2 and TRBJ1-2, with 8 bases identical to TRBD1. The CDR3 covers 16 residues. V trimming: 0 bases; J trimming: 4 bases; junction bases outside the gene matches: 7. The germline gives CDR1 LGHNA, CDR2 YNFKEQ. CDR3 DNA: TGTGCCAGCAGCCAAGATGGTGCAGGGGGCACCTATGGCTACACCTTC. Protein sequence: CASSQDGAGGTYGYTF.

V gene TRBV5-4 combines with J gene TRBJ2-1, with TRBD2 matching 12 bases. The CDR3 spans 16 residues. V trimming: 4 bases; J trimming: 7 bases; junction bases outside the gene matches: 9. Germline V CDR1 and CDR2: SGHNT, YYREEE (reference sequence). In nucleotides, the CDR3 is TGTGCCAGCAGCCCCGCGACTAGCGGGAGTTGGAATGAGCAGTTCTTC. Its protein product is CASSPATSGSWNEQFF.

This clonotype was found many times. The chain links TRBV7-2 to TRBJ1-6; D not resolved. Germline lookup yields CDR1 SGHTA and CDR2 FQGNSA. V lost 2 bases to trimming and J lost 5 bases, with 7 bases between them. The CDR3 runs 14 residues. The CDR3 here is CASSLKLNNSPLHF. CDR3 bases: TGTGCCAGCAGCTTAAAACTGAATAATTCACCCCTCCACTTT.

This clonotype was counted at least ten times. The chain combines TRBV10-3 with TRBJ2-7, with 7 bases that match TRBD1. V trimming: 2 bases; J trimming: 2 bases; junction bases outside the gene matches: 3. The CDR3 totals 14 residues. From germline, CDR1 is ENHRY and CDR2 SYGVKD. CDR3 DNA: TGTGCCATCAGTGAGACAGGGGTTCCCTACGAGCAGTACTTC. It yields the protein CAISETGVPYEQYF.

The V and J genes are TRBV27 and TRBJ2-7, with 15 bases that match TRBD2. Germline CDR1 reads MNHEY; CDR2 reads SMNVEV (reference sequence). The CDR3 spans 13 residues. V dropped 6 bases and J dropped 6; count of bases not matched to a gene: 0. CDR3 nucleotide sequence: TGTGCCAGCAGGGGACTAGCGGGAGGCGAGCAGTACTTC. Residues: CASRGLAGGEQYF.